These 22 T cell receptor delta chains originate from one sample sequenced in a study of γδ T cells in repeated Plasmodium falciparum infection. TCRdb re-called the multiplex PCR reads via CATT. The sample contains 50,000 to 65,000 delta-chain clones, approximately 1.5% of which appear only once. Flow sorting of PBMC yielded separate Vgamma9/Vdelta2+ and Vdelta2-negative gammadelta T cell populations for bulk repertoire analysis. What was sequenced was gamma-delta T cells from blood. These receptor sequences come from a pool of human donors (malaria-infected and uninfected, not separated).

As to this clone: Translating this DNA gives a protein that differs at residue 13 from the TCRdb one, which belongs to a much larger clone; a read error is likely, and the protein shown is this translation. The chain links TRDV1 to TRDJ1, with 7 positions matching TRDD2. TCRdb carries no J gene annotation; the J gene was assigned here by matching the DNA with germline. The CDR3 loop spans 22 amino acids. In germline, CDR1 is TSWWSYY, CDR2 QGS. After removal of 2 bases from V and 2 bases from J, the junction contained 26 bases not matched to a gene. CDR3 protein: CALGESSSYRSLVGPPTDKLIF. The CDR3 nucleotides read TGTGCTCTTGGGGAATCCTCTTCCTATCGATCGCTTGTGGGTCCCCCTACCGATAAACTCATCTTT.

Worth noting for this clone: The protein recorded in TCRdb matches a much larger clone and deviates from this DNA's translation at residue 15, suggesting a read error; the protein here is obtained by translating the DNA. This chain joins TRDV3 and TRDJ1; TRDD3 agrees at 11 bases. The CDR3 is 21 residues long. Germline lookup yields CDR1 TVYSNPD and CDR2 GDNSRS (reference sequence). V gave up 0 bases and J gave up 6 bases; unmatched junction bases: 27. This CDR3 reads CAFSASGAGGYHPLPRNKLIF. DNA of the CDR3: TGTGCCTTTAGTGCCTCGGGTGCTGGGGGATACCATCCTCTACCCAGGAATAAACTCATCTTT. The full variable domain, with the rest looked up from reference TRDV3 and TRDJ1, is CDKVTQSSPDQTVASGSEVVLLCTYDTVYSNPDLFWYRIRPDYSFQFVFYGDNSRSEGADFTQGRFSVKHILTQKAFHLVISPVRTEDSATYYCAFSASGAGGYHPLPRNKLIFGKGTRVTVEP.

In regard to this clone: The TCRdb record carries a much larger clone's protein, which differs from this DNA's translation at residue 7; a read error is the likely cause, and the protein listed here is the DNA translation. The chain recombines TRDV1 with TRDJ1; 8 bases are a match to TRDD3. The J gene is absent in TCRdb and was assigned here via DNA matching to germline. Germline CDR1 TSWWSYY, CDR2 QGS. This CDR3 region has 22 residues. Trimming at V came to 5 bases and at J to 2 bases, leaving 28 bases not matched to a gene. CDR3 sequence reads: CALGNSSSPPAGGIRRTDKLIF. For the CDR3, the DNA is TGTGCTCTTGGGAACTCCTCTTCCCCGCCCGCCGGGGGGATAAGGAGGACCGATAAACTCATCTTT.

This clone was seen only a few times. TCRdb's listed protein matches a much larger clone and diverges from this DNA's translation at residue 14, likely through a read error; the protein shown comes from the DNA. The chain recombines TRDV3 with TRDJ1, with TRDD3 identical over 9 bases. Germline-derived CDR1 and CDR2 are TVYSNPD and GDNSRS (reference sequence). The CDR3 extends over 19 amino acids. CDR3 nucleotide sequence: TGTGCCCTTAGTGGGTACTGGGGGGATACCACGCCCTACGACGATAAACTCATCTTT. Its protein is CALSGYWGDTTPYDDKLIF.

This clone was seen repeatedly, ten times or more. V and J are TRDV1 and TRDJ1, with D tentatively TRDD2 (6 bases). Germline lookup yields CDR1 TSWWSYY and CDR2 QGS. The CDR3 is made up of 19 amino acids. Trimming took 2 bases from V and 2 from J, leaving 24 bases between them. The CDR3 protein is CALGEISYVGIKWTDKLIF. The CDR3 region has the DNA TGTGCTCTTGGGGAAATATCCTACGTAGGGATTAAGTGGACCGATAAACTCATCTTT.

This clone was picked up a small number of times. TCRdb lists the protein of a much larger clone for this DNA, which differs at residue 12, so this is likely a read error; the protein given here is translated from the DNA itself. The chain uses TRDV3 and TRDJ1; 7 bases align to TRDD3. The J gene was missing in TCRdb and was found by matching the end of the DNA to germline. CDR3 length: 24 residues. J was trimmed by 0 bases and V by 2 bases; bases with no gene match: 36. Germline V gives CDR1 TVYSNPD, CDR2 GDNSRS (reference sequence). The DNA of the CDR3 is TGTGCCTTTCGGAAACCAAAATACGTTCATTATGAAGGATACGGTAGAACAAACACCGATAAACTCATCTTT. Its protein product is CAFRKPKYVHYEGYGRTNTDKLIF.

This clone came up many times. With only one base between it and a far larger clone, this is likely a read error. At the DNA level, this CDR3 is encoded by other sequences in the same sample as well. The chain employs TRDV1 and TRDJ1; the match to TRDD3 covers 8 bases. Germline V gene sequence: CDR1 TSWWSYY, CDR2 QGS. The CDR3 contains 20 residues. Trimming at V came to 3 bases and at J to 2 bases, leaving 20 bases not matched to a gene. The CDR3 protein is CALGELNPNYWGWRTDKLIF. DNA for the CDR3: TGTGCTCTTGGGGAGCTAAATCCCAACTACTGGGGGTGGAGAACCGATAAACTCATCTTT.

A word on this clone: The translation of this DNA and the TCRdb protein of a much larger clone differ at residue 8, probably owing to a read error; the protein shown here is translated from the DNA. J is TRDJ1 and V is TRDV2; D uncertain. No J gene was available from TCRdb, and it was assigned here by a germline match of the DNA. CDR3 size: 14 residues. V dropped 0 bases and J dropped 1 base, with 8 bases sitting between them. Germline V lookup: CDR1 GEAIGNYY, CDR2 EKD. The CDR3 nucleotides read TGTGCCTGTGACACCCTAGAGTGCACCGATAAACTCATCTTT. This gives the protein CACDTLECTDKLIF.

This clone was seen a handful of times. The protein held in TCRdb is that of a much larger clone and does not match this DNA's translation at residue 19, likely because of a read error; the protein shown is translated from the DNA. The chain links TRDV1 to TRDJ1, with TRDD3 matching over 13 bases. The J gene, not given by TCRdb, was assigned here from a germline match of the nucleotide sequence. Germline CDR1 reads TSWWSYY; CDR2 reads QGS. CDR3 length: 24 residues. V was pared by 4 bases and J by 3 bases, with 29 bases of the junction left unmatched. The CDR3 spells CALGARLPTNKLGDTEVRPDKLIF. The DNA of the CDR3 is TGTGCTCTTGGGGCCCGCCTTCCTACCAATAAACTGGGGGATACGGAGGTCAGACCCGATAAACTCATCTTT.

At least ten counts were recorded for this clone. TCRdb records a much larger clone's protein for this DNA, with a difference at residue 17 that likely arises from a read error; the protein given is the translation of the DNA. The chain links TRDV1 to TRDJ1; 10 bases line up with TRDD3. CDR1 TSWWSYY and CDR2 QGS come from the germline V gene. The CDR3 runs to 20 residues. The CDR3: CALGELVPKWGIPSVDRLIF. CDR3 in DNA: TGTGCTCTTGGGGAACTAGTTCCGAAATGGGGGATACCATCGGTCGATAGACTCATCTTT.

This clone was detected only a few times. TCRdb's listed protein matches a much larger clone and diverges from this DNA's translation at residue 11, likely through a read error; the protein shown comes from the DNA. The chain recombines TRDV1 with TRDJ1; 7 nucleotides line up with TRDD2. The germline V gene encodes CDR1 TSWWSYY and CDR2 QGS. The CDR3 runs 21 residues. The V gene end was trimmed by 2 bases and the J gene end by 0 bases; junction bases not matched to a gene: 21. In nucleotides, the CDR3 is TGTGCTCTTGGGGAAGTTTCCTACGGGGGGCTGTACTCTCTGTACACCGATAAACTCATCTTT. As protein: CALGEVSYGGLYSLYTDKLIF.

This clone was seen only a few times. A read error is likely here: a far larger clone is one base away. This sample also contains other DNA sequences that code for the same CDR3. The chain joins TRDV1 to TRDJ1, with 9 bases aligning to TRDD3. The J gene, missing from TCRdb, was assigned here through DNA to germline matching. CDR1 is TSWWSYY and CDR2 is QGS in the germline V gene. Trimming took 1 base from V and 0 from J; bases not matched to a gene: 21. This CDR3 spans 22 amino acids. The CDR3 nucleotides read TGTGCTCTTGGGGAACCTATGGGCCACCCTACTGGGGGACGTCTGTACACCGATAAACTCATCTTT. It encodes CALGEPMGHPTGGRLYTDKLIF.

This clone was detected ten times or more. Since a much larger clone is just one base distant, this may be a read error. This sample also contains other DNA sequences that code for the same CDR3. The chain couples TRDV1 to TRDJ1, with unresolved D. Trimming pared 2 bases from V and 9 bases from J, leaving 31 bases between. Germline-derived CDR1 and CDR2 are TSWWSYY and QGS. CDR3 length: 19 residues. CDR3: CALGEFSKRFRTGLKELIF. The CDR3 bases are TGTGCTCTTGGGGAATTCTCTAAAAGATTCCGTACCGGGTTGAAGGAACTCATCTTT.

On this clone itself: TCRdb has a much larger clone's protein, which differs at residue 6 from the translation of this DNA, likely because of a read error; what is shown is the protein translated from the DNA. The rearrangement joins TRDV1 to TRDJ1, with 12 bases identical to TRDD3. Here the J gene came from matching the DNA to germline, since TCRdb omits it. The V gene end was trimmed by 3 bases and the J gene end by 1 base; junction bases not matched to a gene: 27. CDR1 is TSWWSYY, CDR2 QGS, per germline. The CDR3 covers 24 residues. This CDR3 reads CALGEPPRSWGRATGGYPTDKLIF. DNA of the CDR3: TGTGCTCTTGGGGAGCCTCCTAGGTCTTGGGGCCGAGCTACTGGGGGATACCCCACCGATAAACTCATCTTT.

Notes on this clone: TCRdb records a much larger clone's protein for this DNA, with a difference at residue 7 that likely arises from a read error; the protein given is the translation of the DNA. The chain combines TRDV1 with TRDJ1; a possible D gene is TRDD2 (6 bases). The germline V and J ends were trimmed by 3 bases and 1 base, with 30 bases remaining between them. The length of the CDR3 is 21 residues. CDR1 and CDR2 (germline): TSWWSYY, QGS. The CDR3 reads CALGDFLLDENSQRPTDKLIF. The CDR3 DNA is TGTGCTCTTGGGGACTTCCTCCTAGACGAGAACAGCCAGCGCCCCACCGATAAACTCATCTTT.

As regards this clone: This likely stems from a read error, as it lies one base from a far larger clone. At the DNA level, this CDR3 is encoded by other sequences in the same sample as well. V and J are TRDV2 and TRDJ1; no definite D call. The V end was cut by 3 bases, the J end by 2 bases, with 12 bases between. Germline CDR1 and CDR2: GEAIGNYY and EKD. The CDR3 covers 14 residues. The CDR3 region has the DNA TGTGCCTGTGACCCTGCCGGGAATACCGATAAACTCATCTTT. It is translated as CACDPAGNTDKLIF.

This clone has more than one count but fewer than ten. A far larger clone differs by one base, so this is likely a read error. The sample holds other DNA sequences that translate to the same CDR3. V usage is TRDV1 and J usage is TRDJ1, with 7 bases aligning to TRDD3. TCRdb leaves out the J gene; it was filled in here by matching the DNA to germline. The CDR3 contains 19 residues. CDR1 and CDR2 (germline): TSWWSYY, QGS. V shed 3 bases, J shed 8 bases, and the junction held 24 bases outside the gene matches. The CDR3 DNA sequence: TGTGCTCTTGGGGATCCGTGGTCGGGTACTGGAGGATACGGCGTAAAACTCATCTTT. Translated, it gives CALGDPWSGTGGYGVKLIF.

This clone was seen at least ten times. This may arise from a read error, as a much more abundant clone is one base away. The chain employs TRDV1 and TRDJ3, with 10 positions matching TRDD3. Losses at the gene ends were 1 base for V and 2 bases for J; bases not matched to a gene: 17. The germline V gene encodes CDR1 TSWWSYY and CDR2 QGS. The CDR3 totals 23 residues. The CDR3 bases are TGTGCTCTTGGGGAACGGGACTCCTTCCCAGGGGGATACGACCCCTGGGACACCCGACAGATGTTTTTC. Translating gives CALGERDSFPGGYDPWDTRQMFF.

This clone was recorded at least ten times. J is TRDJ1 and V is TRDV1; no clear D gene. Trimming took 0 bases from V and 0 from J, leaving 29 bases between them. Looked up from germline, CDR1 is TSWWSYY and CDR2 is QGS. The CDR3 is 22 residues long. The CDR3 region has the DNA TGTGCTCTTGGGGAACTCATAAAAAGGGTATACCTGGAGGCCCGGTACACCGATAAACTCATCTTT. It yields the protein CALGELIKRVYLEARYTDKLIF.

Ten or more counts support this clone. With a far larger clone one base away, a read error is the likely cause. The sample holds other DNA sequences that translate to the same CDR3. The chain joins TRDV1 to TRDJ1; D tentatively reads TRDD2 or TRDD3 (5 bases each). The CDR3 totals 19 residues. Per germline, CDR1 TSWWSYY and CDR2 QGS. The CDR3 here is CALGDPSPFGRGYTDKLIF. The CDR3 DNA is TGTGCTCTTGGGGACCCAAGTCCCTTCGGGAGGGGGTACACCGATAAGCTCATCTTT.

On this clone itself: TCRdb's protein for this DNA is that of a much larger clone and differs from the translation at residue 12, likely a read error; the protein shown is the DNA translation. The rearrangement links TRDV2 to TRDJ1, with 8 bases fitting TRDD3. Assignment of the J gene here rests on matching the DNA to germline, because TCRdb gives none. The CDR3 has 19 residues. Germline values: CDR1 GEAIGNYY, CDR2 EKD. V shed 3 bases, J shed 0 bases, and the junction held 17 bases outside the gene matches. CDR3 region: CACDSVLGGSAPYTDKLIF. CDR3 sequence (DNA): TGTGCCTGTGACTCCGTACTGGGGGGTTCCGCCCCGTACACCGATAAACTCATCTTT.

By its share, this clone is medium-sized. This sample also contains other DNA sequences that code for the same CDR3. The gene calls are TRDV1 and TRDJ1; D may be TRDD3 (6 bases). V shed 0 bases and J shed 0 bases, with 14 bases lying between them. Per germline, CDR1 TSWWSYY and CDR2 QGS. The CDR3 has 17 residues. In nucleotides, the CDR3 is TGTGCTCTTGGGGAACTGGCTTGGATACCGTACACCGATAAACTCATCTTT. Residues: CALGELAWIPYTDKLIF.